Shown below are 16 T cell receptor beta chains from a single sample sequenced in a study of blood T cells in healthy people across ages. Alongside a J-beta primer mix, a sample-barcoded 5' primer served in a second PCR lasting about 7 to 11 cycles. TCRdb independently ran MiXCR on the 5' RACE reads; one entry per CDR3 protein. The sample carries about 1.6 million distinct CDR3 sequences, about 31% recorded once. The specimen sequenced was blood. Receptor source: a woman aged 25 to 39 in good health.

The CDR3 reads CASSLHQGGEQYF. CDR3 sequence (DNA): TGCGCCAGCAGCTTGCATCAGGGGGGGGAGCAGTACTTC. The chain employs TRBV5-1 and TRBJ2-7, with D possibly called TRBD1 or TRBD2 (7 bases each). Trimming cost V 1 base and J 7 bases, with 12 bases left between them. The CDR3 spans 13 residues. Germline V lookup: CDR1 SGHRS, CDR2 YFSETQ.

This clonotype was counted a few times. The chain couples TRBV9 to TRBJ1-2; 9 nucleotides agree with TRBD1. Trimming removed 0 bases from V and 6 bases from J; junction bases left unmatched: 12. The germline CDR1 and CDR2 sequences are SGDLS and YYNGEE. CDR3 length: 17 residues. The CDR3 protein is CASSVEGQGGGTDGYTF. The CDR3, as DNA: TGTGCCAGCAGCGTAGAGGGACAGGGTGGCGGTACGGATGGCTACACCTTC.

V and J are TRBV13 and TRBJ2-1; 10 nucleotides align to TRBD2. Germline lookup yields CDR1 PRHDT and CDR2 FYEKMQ (reference sequence). The CDR3 consists of 16 residues. The ends lost 2 bases at V and 4 bases at J; junction bases unmatched: 5. Here the CDR3 DNA reads TGTGCCAGCAGCTTACTAGCGGGAGTAATTTACAATGAGCAGTTCTTC. Translation: CASSLLAGVIYNEQFF. The variable domain in full, completed from reference TRBV13 and TRBJ2-1, reads AAGVIQSPRHLIKEKRETATLKCYPIPRHDTVYWYQQGPGQDPQFLISFYEKMQSDKGSIPDRFSAQQFSDYHSELNMSSLELGDSALYFCASSLLAGVIYNEQFFGPGTRLTVL.

This clonotype was observed a single time. The chain recombines TRBV6-6 with TRBJ1-4; no firm D call. V lost 3 bases and J lost 7, with 18 bases in between. This CDR3 is built from 16 residues. Germline V gene lookup returns CDR1 MNHNY and CDR2 SVGAGI (reference sequence). The CDR3 coding sequence is TGTGCCAGCAGTTATCCGACCGACCGAATCGGTGAAAAACTGTTTTTT. Encoded protein: CASSYPTDRIGEKLFF.

V gene TRBV5-5 combines with J gene TRBJ2-5; tentatively, D is TRBD2 (6 bases). The J call is doubtful: the DNA matches TRBJ2-7 better. The CDR3 contains 14 residues. Germline V gene lookup returns CDR1 SGHKS and CDR2 YYEKEE (reference sequence). As DNA, the CDR3 is TGTGCCAGCAGCTTGAGCGGGTCTCTGAACGAGCAGTACTTC. It yields the protein CASSLSGSLNEQYF.

The rearrangement joins TRBV11-2 to TRBJ2-2; D may be TRBD1 (6 bases). The CDR3 totals 12 residues. Per germline, CDR1 SGHAT and CDR2 FQNNGV. V lost 6 bases and J 7 bases, leaving 9 bases between the germline ends. CDR3 coding DNA: TGTGCCAGCAGGGGGGCTCTCGGGGAGCTGTTTTTT. As protein: CASRGALGELFF. The full variable domain, completed using reference TRBV11-2 and TRBJ2-2, is EAGVAQSPRYKIIEKRQSVAFWCNPISGHATLYWYQQILGQGPKLLIQFQNNGVVDDSQLPKDRFSAERLKGVDSTLKIQPAKLEDSAVYLCASRGALGELFFGEGSRLTVL.

This clonotype came up a few times. The chain combines TRBV9 with TRBJ2-5; a weak D match, TRBD1 (5 bases). The V gene's germline CDR1 is SGDLS and CDR2 YYNGEE. The CDR3 runs 14 residues. V was pared by 6 bases and J by 2 bases, with 14 bases between. The CDR3 sequence: CASNPQGWQETQYF. In DNA, the CDR3 is TGTGCCAGCAATCCCCAGGGCTGGCAAGAGACCCAGTACTTC.

The chain joins TRBV11-2 to TRBJ1-1, with 9 bases matching TRBD1. Germline-derived CDR1 and CDR2 are SGHAT and FQNNGV. Germline trimming cut 4 bases from V and 3 bases from J; bases unmatched to any gene: 6. There are 15 residues in the CDR3. The CDR3 DNA reads TGTGCCAGCAGCTCAGACGGGACAGGGCACACTGAAGCTTTCTTT. This encodes CASSSDGTGHTEAFF. The full variable domain, completed using reference TRBV11-2 and TRBJ1-1, is EAGVAQSPRYKIIEKRQSVAFWCNPISGHATLYWYQQILGQGPKLLIQFQNNGVVDDSQLPKDRFSAERLKGVDSTLKIQPAKLEDSAVYLCASSSDGTGHTEAFFGQGTRLTVV.

CDR3 nucleotide sequence: TGTGCCAGCAGTTTACCGGCTACTGAAGCTTTCTTT. The encoded protein is CASSLPATEAFF. The V gene is TRBV6-6, the J gene TRBJ1-1; no clear D. There are 12 residues in the CDR3. The V and J ends lost 4 bases and 5 bases respectively, with 8 bases between them. Germline V gene lookup returns CDR1 MNHNY and CDR2 SVGAGI (reference sequence).

In its sample, this clonotype was seen a few times. This chain uses TRBV3-1 with TRBJ1-2, with D perhaps TRBD1 (6 bases). Trimming pared 2 bases from V and 6 bases from J, leaving 10 bases between. Germline V gene sequence: CDR1 LGHDT, CDR2 YNNKEL (reference sequence). This CDR3 has 13 residues. The CDR3 here is CASSQRGGDGYTF. The CDR3 DNA reads TGTGCCAGCAGCCAAAGGGGGGGCGATGGCTACACCTTC.

This clonotype has at least ten counts. The V call is TRBV5-1, the J call TRBJ2-7; TRBD2 aligns across 10 bases. V gave up 4 bases and J gave up 2 bases; unmatched junction bases: 12. Germline CDR1 SGHRS, CDR2 YFSETQ. CDR3 length equals 17 residues. The CDR3 DNA reads TGCGCCAGCAGCAACAAAATTAGCGGGGGGACCGCCTACGAGCAGTACTTC. This encodes CASSNKISGGTAYEQYF.

This clonotype was observed a few times. J is TRBJ2-2 and V is TRBV5-1, with D perhaps matching TRBD1 or TRBD2 (5 bases each). The germline V and J ends were trimmed by 0 bases and 4 bases, with 10 bases remaining between them. The CDR3 consists of 15 residues. The germline V gene encodes CDR1 SGHRS and CDR2 YFSETQ. This chain's CDR3 is CASSLGDPGTGELFF. CDR3 sequence (DNA): TGCGCCAGCAGCTTGGGGGACCCCGGCACCGGGGAGCTGTTTTTT.

As concerns this clonotype: The junction differs from germline at one of its ends, possibly a read error. This sequence joins TRBV5-6 and TRBJ2-5; D ambiguous. Germline CDR1 and CDR2: SGHDT and YYEEEE. The CDR3 spans 13 residues. The CDR3 is CAGSFTRRETQYF. CDR3 DNA: TGTGCCGGCAGCTTTACCCGGCGGGAGACCCAGTACTTC.

There are a few counts of this clonotype. The chain links TRBV27 to TRBJ1-5; unclear D gene. This CDR3 has 18 residues. The germline V gene encodes CDR1 MNHEY and CDR2 SMNVEV (reference sequence). V was trimmed by 4 bases and J by 2 bases, leaving 21 bases between them. CDR3: CASSSRFRGGIRNQPQHF. CDR3 DNA sequence: TGTGCCAGCAGTTCAAGGTTCCGGGGAGGAATTCGCAATCAGCCCCAGCATTTT.

This clonotype was observed a few times. V gene TRBV20-1 combines with J gene TRBJ1-4; D not resolved. The CDR3 runs to 16 residues. CDR1 DFQATT and CDR2 SNEGSKA come from the germline V gene (reference sequence). Trimming pared 2 bases from V and 0 bases from J, leaving 13 bases between. CDR3 sequence (DNA): TGCAGTGCTAGATCGCATCATGCGGCAACTAATGAAAAACTGTTTTTT. This encodes CSARSHHAATNEKLFF.

V usage is TRBV29-1 and J usage is TRBJ2-5; 13 bases are a match to TRBD2. The DNA end lines up better with TRBJ2-7; the J call may be wrong. This CDR3 is 16 amino acids long. The germline gives CDR1 SQVTM, CDR2 ANQGSEA. DNA of the CDR3: TGCAGCGTTGAAGAGTGGGGACTAGCGGGATCCAACGAGCAGTACTTC. It encodes CSVEEWGLAGSNEQYF.